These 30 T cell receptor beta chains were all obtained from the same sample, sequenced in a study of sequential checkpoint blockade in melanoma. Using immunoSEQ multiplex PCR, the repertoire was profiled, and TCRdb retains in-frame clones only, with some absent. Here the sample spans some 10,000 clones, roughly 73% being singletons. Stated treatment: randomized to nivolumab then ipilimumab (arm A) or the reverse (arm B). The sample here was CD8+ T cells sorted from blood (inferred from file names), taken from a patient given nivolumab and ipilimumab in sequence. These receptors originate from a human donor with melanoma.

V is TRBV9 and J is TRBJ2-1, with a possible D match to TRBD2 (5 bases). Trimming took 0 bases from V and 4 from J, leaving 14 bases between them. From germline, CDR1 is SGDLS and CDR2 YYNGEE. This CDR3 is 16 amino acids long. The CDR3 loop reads CASSVARALPYNEQFF. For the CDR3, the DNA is TGTGCCAGCAGCGTAGCGAGGGCCCTGCCGTACAATGAGCAGTTCTTC.

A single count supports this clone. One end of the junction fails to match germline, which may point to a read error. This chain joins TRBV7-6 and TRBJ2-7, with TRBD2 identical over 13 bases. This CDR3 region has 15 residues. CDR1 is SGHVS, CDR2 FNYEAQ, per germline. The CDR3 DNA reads TGTGCCAGCAGTTTGGGGACTAGCGGGACCTATGAGCAGTACTTC. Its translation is CASSLGTSGTYEQYF.

The DNA of the CDR3 is TGTGCCAGCAGTGAACGCGGGAGGTCTGGAGATACGCAGTATTTT. This encodes CASSERGRSGDTQYF. This sequence joins TRBV2 and TRBJ2-3; 8 bases agree with TRBD2. Germline V gene lookup returns CDR1 SNHLY and CDR2 FYNNEI. The CDR3 is 15 amino acids. The junction had 6 bases not matched to a gene; V was cut back by 2 bases and J by 5 bases.

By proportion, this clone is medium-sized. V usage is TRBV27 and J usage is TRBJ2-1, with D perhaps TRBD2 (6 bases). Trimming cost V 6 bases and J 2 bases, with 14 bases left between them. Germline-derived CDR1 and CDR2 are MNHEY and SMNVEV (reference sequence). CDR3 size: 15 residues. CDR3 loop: CASSLLASAYNEQFF. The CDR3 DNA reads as TGTGCCAGCAGCCTACTAGCTAGTGCCTACAATGAGCAGTTCTTC.

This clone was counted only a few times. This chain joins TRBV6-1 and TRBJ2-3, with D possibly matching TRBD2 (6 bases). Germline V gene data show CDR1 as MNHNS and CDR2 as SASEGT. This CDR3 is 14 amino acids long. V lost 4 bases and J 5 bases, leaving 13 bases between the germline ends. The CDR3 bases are TGTGCCAGCAGTGCCGGCGGGATAATAGATACGCAGTATTTT. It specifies CASSAGGIIDTQYF.

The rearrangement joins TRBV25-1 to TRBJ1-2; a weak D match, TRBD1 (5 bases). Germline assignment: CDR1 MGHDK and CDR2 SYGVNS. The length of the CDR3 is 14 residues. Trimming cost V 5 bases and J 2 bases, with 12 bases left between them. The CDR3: CASSFAGGNYGYTF. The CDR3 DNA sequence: TGTGCCAGCAGTTTCGCGGGGGGGAACTATGGCTACACCTTC.

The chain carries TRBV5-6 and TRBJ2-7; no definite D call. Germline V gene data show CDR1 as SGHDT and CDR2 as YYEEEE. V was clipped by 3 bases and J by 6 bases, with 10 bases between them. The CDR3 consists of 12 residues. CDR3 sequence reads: CASSSQSAEQYF. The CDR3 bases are TGTGCCAGCAGCTCACAGTCCGCCGAGCAGTACTTC. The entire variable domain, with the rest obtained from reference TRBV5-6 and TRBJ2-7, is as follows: DAGVTQSPTHLIKTRGQQVTLRCSPKSGHDTVSWYQQALGQGPQFIFQYYEEEERQRGNFPDRFSGHQFPNYSSELNVNALLLGDSALYLCASSSQSAEQYFGPGTRLTVT.

The CDR3 DNA follows: TGTGCCAGCAGCTTCGGAGCAGGGGAAATTTTGGATGGGACCCAGTACTTC. Translated: CASSFGAGEILDGTQYF. The chain is built from TRBV7-9 and TRBJ2-5, with D tentatively TRBD1 (6 bases). CDR1 is SEHNR, CDR2 FQNEAQ, per germline (reference sequence). With 3 bases removed from V and 7 bases from J, the gap between germline ends came to 24 bases. This CDR3 has 17 residues. Supplemented by reference TRBV7-9 and TRBJ2-5, the full variable domain reads DTGVSQNPRHKITKRGQNVTFRCDPISEHNRLYWYRQTLGQGPEFLTYFQNEAQLEKSRLLSDRFSAERPKGSFSTLEIQRTEQGDSAMYLCASSFGAGEILDGTQYFGPGTRLLVL.

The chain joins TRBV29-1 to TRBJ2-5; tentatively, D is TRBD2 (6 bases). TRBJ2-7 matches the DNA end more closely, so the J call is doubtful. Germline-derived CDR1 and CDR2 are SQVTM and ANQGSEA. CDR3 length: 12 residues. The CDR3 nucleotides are TGCAGCGTTGAAGACCGGGGGTACGAGCAGTACTTC. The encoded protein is CSVEDRGYEQYF.

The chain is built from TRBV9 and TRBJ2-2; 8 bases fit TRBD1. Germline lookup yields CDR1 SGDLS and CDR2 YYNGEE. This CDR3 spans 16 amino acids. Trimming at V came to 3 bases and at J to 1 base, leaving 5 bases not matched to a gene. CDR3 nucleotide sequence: TGTGCCAGCAGCGAACTCGGGACAGGGAACACCGGGGAGCTGTTTTTT. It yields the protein CASSELGTGNTGELFF.

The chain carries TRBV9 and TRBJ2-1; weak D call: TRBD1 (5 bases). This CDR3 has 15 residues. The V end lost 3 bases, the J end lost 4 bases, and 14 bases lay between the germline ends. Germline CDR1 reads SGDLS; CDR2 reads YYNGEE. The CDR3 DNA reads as TGTGCCAGCAGCGACCACTATGACAGATACAATGAGCAGTTCTTC. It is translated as CASSDHYDRYNEQFF.

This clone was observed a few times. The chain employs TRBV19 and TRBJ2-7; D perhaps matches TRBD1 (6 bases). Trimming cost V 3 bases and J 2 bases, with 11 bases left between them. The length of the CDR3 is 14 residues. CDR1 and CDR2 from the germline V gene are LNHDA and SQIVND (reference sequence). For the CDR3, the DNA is TGTGCCAGTAGTATCTCGGACAGTACCTACGAGCAGTACTTC. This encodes CASSISDSTYEQYF.

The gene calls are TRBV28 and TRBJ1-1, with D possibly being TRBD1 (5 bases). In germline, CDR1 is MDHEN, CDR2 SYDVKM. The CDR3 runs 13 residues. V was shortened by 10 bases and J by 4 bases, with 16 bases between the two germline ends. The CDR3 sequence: CATPGPTGTEAFF. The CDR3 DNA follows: TGTGCCACCCCCGGGCCAACAGGCACTGAAGCTTTCTTT.

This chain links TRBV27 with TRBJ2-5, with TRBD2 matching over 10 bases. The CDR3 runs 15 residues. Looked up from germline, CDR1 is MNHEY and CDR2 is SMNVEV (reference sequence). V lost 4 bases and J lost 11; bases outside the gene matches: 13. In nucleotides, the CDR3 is TGTGCCAGCAGTTACGGAGCGGGAGGGCCTGGGGAGCAGTACTTC. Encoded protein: CASSYGAGGPGEQYF.

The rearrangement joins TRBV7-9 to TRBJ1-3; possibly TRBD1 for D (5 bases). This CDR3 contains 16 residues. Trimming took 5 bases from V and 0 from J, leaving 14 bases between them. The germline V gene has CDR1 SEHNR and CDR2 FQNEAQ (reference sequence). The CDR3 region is CASSLIDSLSGNTIYF. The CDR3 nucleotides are TGTGCCAGCAGCCTAATAGACAGCCTCTCTGGAAACACCATATATTTT.

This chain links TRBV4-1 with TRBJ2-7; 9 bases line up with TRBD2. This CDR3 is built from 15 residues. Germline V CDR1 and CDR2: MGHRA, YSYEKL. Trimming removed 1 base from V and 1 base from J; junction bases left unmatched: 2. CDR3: CASSQGLAVSYEQYF. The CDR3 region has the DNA TGCGCCAGCAGCCAAGGACTAGCGGTATCCTACGAGCAGTACTTC.

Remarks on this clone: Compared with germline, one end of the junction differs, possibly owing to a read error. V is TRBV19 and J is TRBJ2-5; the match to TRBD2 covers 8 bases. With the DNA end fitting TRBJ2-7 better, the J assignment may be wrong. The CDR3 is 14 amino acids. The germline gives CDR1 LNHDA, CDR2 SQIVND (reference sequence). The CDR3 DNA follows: TGTGCCAGTAGCATAGCGGGGACAACCTACGAGCAGTACTTC. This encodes CASSIAGTTYEQYF.

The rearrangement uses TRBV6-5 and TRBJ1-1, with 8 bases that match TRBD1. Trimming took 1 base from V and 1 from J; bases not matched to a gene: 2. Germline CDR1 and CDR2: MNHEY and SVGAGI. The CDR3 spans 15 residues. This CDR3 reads CASSYYGTGNTEAFF. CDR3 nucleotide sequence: TGTGCCAGCAGTTACTATGGGACAGGGAACACTGAAGCTTTCTTT.

CDR3 DNA: TGTGCCAGCAGCTCAGGACTAGCGGGGATGAACACCGGGGAGCTGTTTTTT. It codes for CASSSGLAGMNTGELFF. This sequence joins TRBV7-3 and TRBJ2-2, with 12 bases aligning to TRBD2. Germline values: CDR1 SGHTA, CDR2 FQGTGA. CDR3 length: 17 residues. The junction had 4 bases not matched to a gene; V was cut back by 4 bases and J by 1 base.

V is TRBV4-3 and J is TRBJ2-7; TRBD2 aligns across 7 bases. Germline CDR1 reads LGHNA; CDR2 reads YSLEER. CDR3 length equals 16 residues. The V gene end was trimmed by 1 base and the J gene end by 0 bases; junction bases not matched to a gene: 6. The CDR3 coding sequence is TGCGCCAGCAGCCAAGCTCTAGCGGAGAGCTCCTACGAGCAGTACTTC. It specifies CASSQALAESSYEQYF.

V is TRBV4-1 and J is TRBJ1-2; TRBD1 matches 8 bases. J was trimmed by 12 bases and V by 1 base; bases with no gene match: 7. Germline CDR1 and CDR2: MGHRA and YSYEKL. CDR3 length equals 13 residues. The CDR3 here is CASSQGQGADDTF. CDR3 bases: TGCGCCAGCAGCCAAGGTCAGGGGGCTGATGACACCTTC.

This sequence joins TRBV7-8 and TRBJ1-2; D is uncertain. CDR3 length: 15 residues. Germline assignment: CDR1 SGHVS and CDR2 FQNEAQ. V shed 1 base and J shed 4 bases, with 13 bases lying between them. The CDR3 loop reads CASSLDEGRFYGYTF. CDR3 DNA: TGTGCCAGCAGCTTAGATGAAGGGAGGTTCTATGGCTACACCTTC.

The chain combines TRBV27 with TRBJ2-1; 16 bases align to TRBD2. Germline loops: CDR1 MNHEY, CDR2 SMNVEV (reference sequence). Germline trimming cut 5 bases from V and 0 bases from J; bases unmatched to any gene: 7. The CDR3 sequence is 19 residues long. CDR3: CASSVWGLAGGSSYNEQFF. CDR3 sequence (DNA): TGTGCCAGCAGTGTATGGGGACTAGCGGGGGGGAGCTCCTACAATGAGCAGTTCTTC.

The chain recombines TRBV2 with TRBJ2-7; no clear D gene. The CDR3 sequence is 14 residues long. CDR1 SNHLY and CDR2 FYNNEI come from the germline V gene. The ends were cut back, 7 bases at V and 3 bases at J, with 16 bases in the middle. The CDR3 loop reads CASTPDSDFYEQYF. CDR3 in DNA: TGTGCCAGCACCCCCGACTCCGACTTCTACGAGCAGTACTTC. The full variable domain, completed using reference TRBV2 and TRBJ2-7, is EPEVTQTPSHQVTQMGQEVILRCVPISNHLYFYWYRQILGQKVEFLVSFYNNEISEKSEIFDDQFSVERPDGSNFTLKIRSTKLEDSAMYFCASTPDSDFYEQYFGPGTRLTVT.

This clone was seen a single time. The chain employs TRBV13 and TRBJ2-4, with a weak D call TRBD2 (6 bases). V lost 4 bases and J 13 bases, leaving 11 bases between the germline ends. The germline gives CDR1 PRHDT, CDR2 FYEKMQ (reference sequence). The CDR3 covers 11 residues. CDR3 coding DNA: TGTGCCAGCAGCTCCGGACTAACCCAGTACTTC. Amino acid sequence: CASSSGLTQYF.

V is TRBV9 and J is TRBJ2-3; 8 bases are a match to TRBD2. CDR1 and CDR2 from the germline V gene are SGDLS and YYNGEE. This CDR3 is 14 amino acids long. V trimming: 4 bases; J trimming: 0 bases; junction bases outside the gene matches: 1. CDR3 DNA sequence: TGTGCCAGCAGCACTAGCGGTAGCACAGATACGCAGTATTTT. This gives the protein CASSTSGSTDTQYF. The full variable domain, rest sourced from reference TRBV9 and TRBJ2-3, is DSGVTQTPKHLITATGQRVTLRCSPRSGDLSVYWYQQSLDQGLQFLIQYYNGEERAKGNILERFSAQQFPDLHSELNLSSLELGDSALYFCASSTSGSTDTQYFGPGTRLTVL.

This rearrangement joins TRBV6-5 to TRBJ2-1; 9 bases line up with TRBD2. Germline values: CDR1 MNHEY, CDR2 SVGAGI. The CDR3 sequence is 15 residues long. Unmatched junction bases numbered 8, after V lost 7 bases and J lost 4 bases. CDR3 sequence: CASTPLAGLYNEQFF. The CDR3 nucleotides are TGTGCCAGCACCCCTCTAGCGGGATTGTACAATGAGCAGTTCTTC.

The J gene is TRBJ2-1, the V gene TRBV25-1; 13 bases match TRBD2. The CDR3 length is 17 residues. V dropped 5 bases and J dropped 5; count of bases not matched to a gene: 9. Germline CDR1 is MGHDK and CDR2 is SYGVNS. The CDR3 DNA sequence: TGTGCCAGCAGTTGGGGACTAGCGGGATCTCAAAACAATGAGCAGTTCTTC. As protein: CASSWGLAGSQNNEQFF.

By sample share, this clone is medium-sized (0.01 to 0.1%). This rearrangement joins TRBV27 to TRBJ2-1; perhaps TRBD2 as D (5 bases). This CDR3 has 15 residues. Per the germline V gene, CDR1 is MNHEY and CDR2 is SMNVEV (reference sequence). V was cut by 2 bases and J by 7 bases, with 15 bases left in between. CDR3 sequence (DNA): TGTGCCAGCAGTTTAAAAGAACTAGGACCAAATGAGCAGTTCTTC. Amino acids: CASSLKELGPNEQFF.

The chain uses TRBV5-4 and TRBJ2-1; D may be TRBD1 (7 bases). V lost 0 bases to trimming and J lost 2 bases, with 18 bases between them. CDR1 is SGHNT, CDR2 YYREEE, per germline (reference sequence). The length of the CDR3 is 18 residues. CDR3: CASSLALRGTVPYNEQFF. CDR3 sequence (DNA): TGTGCCAGCAGCTTGGCCCTTCGCGGGACAGTACCCTACAATGAGCAGTTCTTC.